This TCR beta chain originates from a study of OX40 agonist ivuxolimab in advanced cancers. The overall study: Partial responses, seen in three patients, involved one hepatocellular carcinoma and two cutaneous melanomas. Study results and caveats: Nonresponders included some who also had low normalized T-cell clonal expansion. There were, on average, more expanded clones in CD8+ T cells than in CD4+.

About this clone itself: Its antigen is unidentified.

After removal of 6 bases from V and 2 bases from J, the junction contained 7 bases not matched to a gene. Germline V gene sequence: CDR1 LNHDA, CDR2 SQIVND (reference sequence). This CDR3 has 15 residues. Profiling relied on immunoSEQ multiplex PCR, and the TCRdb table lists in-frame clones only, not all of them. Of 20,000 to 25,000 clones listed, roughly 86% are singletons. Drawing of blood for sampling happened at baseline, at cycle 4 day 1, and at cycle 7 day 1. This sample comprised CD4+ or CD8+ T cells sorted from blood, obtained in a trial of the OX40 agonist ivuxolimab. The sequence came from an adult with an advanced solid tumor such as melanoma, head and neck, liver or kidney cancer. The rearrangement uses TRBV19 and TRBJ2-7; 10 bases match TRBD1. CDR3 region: CASSPGQGGTYEQYF. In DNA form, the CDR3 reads TGTGCCAGTAGCCCCGGACAGGGGGGCACCTACGAGCAGTACTTC.